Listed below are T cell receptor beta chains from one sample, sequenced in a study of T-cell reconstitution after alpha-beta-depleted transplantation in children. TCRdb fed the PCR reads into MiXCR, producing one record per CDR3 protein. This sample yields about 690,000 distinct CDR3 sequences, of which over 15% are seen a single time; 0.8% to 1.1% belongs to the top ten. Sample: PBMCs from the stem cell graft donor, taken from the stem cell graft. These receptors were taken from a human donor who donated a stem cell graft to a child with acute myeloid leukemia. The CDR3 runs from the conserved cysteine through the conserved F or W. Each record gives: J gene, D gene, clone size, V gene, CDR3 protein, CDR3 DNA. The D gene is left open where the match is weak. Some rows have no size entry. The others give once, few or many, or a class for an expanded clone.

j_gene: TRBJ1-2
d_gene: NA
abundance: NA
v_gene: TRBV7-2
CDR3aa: CASSLVDRGYTF
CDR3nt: TGTGCCAGCAGCTTAGTCGACAGAGGCTACACCTTC

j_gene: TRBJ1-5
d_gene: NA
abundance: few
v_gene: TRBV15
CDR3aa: CATSGDRDMGNQPQHF
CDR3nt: TGTGCCACCAGCGGAGACCGGGACATGGGCAATCAGCCCCAGCATTTT

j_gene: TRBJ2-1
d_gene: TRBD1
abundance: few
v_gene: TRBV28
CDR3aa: CASRRDRAYNEQFF
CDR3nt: TGTGCCAGCAGAAGGGACAGGGCGTACAATGAGCAGTTCTTC

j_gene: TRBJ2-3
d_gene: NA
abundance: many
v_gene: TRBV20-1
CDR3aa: CSAGGAGTTGETDTQYF
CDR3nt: TGCAGTGCGGGGGGGGCAGGGACAACGGGTGAGACAGATACGCAGTATTTT

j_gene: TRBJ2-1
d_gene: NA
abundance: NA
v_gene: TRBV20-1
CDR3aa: CSARPARATYNEQFF
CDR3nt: TGCAGTGCCCGCCCAGCGCGGGCGACCTACAATGAGCAGTTCTTC

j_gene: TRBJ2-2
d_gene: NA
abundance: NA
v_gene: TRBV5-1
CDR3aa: CASGRGSNTGELFF
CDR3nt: TGCGCCAGCGGACGGGGGTCGAACACCGGGGAGCTGTTTTTT

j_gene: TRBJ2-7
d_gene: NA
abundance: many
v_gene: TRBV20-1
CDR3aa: CSATGLKNLYEQYF
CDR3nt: TGCAGTGCTACGGGCCTGAAGAACCTGTACGAGCAGTACTTC

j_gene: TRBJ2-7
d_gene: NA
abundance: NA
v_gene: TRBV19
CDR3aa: CASSIVSSYEQYF
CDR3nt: TGTGCCAGTAGTATAGTCAGTTCCTACGAGCAGTACTTC

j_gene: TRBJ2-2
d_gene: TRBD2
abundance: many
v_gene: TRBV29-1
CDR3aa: CSVEDTGLAGAPGGELFF
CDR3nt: TGCAGCGTTGAAGATACGGGACTAGCGGGGGCGCCTGGCGGGGAGCTGTTTTTT

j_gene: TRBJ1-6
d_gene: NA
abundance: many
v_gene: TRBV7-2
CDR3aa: CASAFSNSPLHF
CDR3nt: TGTGCCAGCGCTTTCAGCAATTCACCCCTCCACTTT

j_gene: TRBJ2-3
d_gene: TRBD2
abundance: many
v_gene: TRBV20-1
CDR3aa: CSAPEGGTDTQYF
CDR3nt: TGCAGTGCTCCGGAGGGAGGGACAGATACGCAGTATTTT

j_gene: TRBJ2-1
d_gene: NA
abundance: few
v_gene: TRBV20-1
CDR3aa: CSARDRRRAYNEQFF
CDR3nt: TGCAGTGCTAGAGATCGGCGCAGGGCCTACAATGAGCAGTTCTTC

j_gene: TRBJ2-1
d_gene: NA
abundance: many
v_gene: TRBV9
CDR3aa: CASSVAREQLQNEQFF
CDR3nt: TGTGCCAGCAGCGTAGCCCGGGAACAGTTACAAAATGAGCAGTTCTTC

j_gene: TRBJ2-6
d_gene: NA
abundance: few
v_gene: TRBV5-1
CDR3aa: CASSSSEGTGANALTF
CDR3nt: TGCGCCAGCAGCAGTTCGGAGGGAACTGGGGCCAACGCCCTGACTTTC

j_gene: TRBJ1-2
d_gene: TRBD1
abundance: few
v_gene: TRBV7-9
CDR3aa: CASSLPAGGADYGYTF
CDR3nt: TGTGCCAGCAGCTTACCCGCAGGGGGCGCAGACTATGGCTACACCTTC

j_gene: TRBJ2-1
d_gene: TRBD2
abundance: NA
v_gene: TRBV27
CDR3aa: CACSLSSGEYPSYNEQFF
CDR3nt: TGTGCCTGCAGTTTATCTAGCGGGGAATACCCTTCCTACAATGAGCAGTTCTTC

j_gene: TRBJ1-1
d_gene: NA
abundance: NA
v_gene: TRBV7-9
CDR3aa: CASSLVTQVEAFF
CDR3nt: TGTGCCAGCAGCTTAGTCACACAAGTTGAAGCTTTCTTT

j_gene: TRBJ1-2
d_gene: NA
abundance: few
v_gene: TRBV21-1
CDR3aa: CASSKGDSNGGYTF
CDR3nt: TGTGCCAGCAGCAAAGGGGACTCGAACGGAGGCTACACCTTC

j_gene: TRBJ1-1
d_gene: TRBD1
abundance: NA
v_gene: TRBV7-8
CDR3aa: CASSLRDRVFYTEAFF
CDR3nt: TGTGCCAGCAGCTTGCGCGACAGGGTCTTTTACACTGAAGCTTTCTTT

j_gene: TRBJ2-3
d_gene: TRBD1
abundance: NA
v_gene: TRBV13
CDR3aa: CASSLDRGYTDTQYF
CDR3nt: TGTGCCAGCAGCCTCGACAGGGGATACACAGATACGCAGTATTTT

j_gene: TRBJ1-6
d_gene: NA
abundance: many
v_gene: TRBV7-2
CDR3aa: CASSSGSPYNSPLHF
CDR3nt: TGTGCCAGCAGTTCTGGATCCCCCTATAATTCACCCCTCCACTTT

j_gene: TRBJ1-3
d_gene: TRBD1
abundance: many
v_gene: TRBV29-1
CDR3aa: CSAVRTGVNLNTIYF
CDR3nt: TGCAGCGCCGTCCGGACAGGCGTAAATCTGAACACCATATATTTT

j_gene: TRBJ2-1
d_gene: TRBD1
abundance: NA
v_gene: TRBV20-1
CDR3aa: CSARQAEGANEQFF
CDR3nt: TGCAGTGCTAGGCAGGCCGAGGGGGCCAATGAGCAGTTCTTC

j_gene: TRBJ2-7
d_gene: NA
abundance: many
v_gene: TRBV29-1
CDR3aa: CSVEDRIGYEQYF
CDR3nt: TGCAGCGTTGAAGATCGGATCGGCTACGAGCAGTACTTC

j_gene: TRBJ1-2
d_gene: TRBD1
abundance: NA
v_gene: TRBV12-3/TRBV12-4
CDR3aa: CASSPGTGGYTF
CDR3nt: TGTGCCAGCAGTCCCGGGACAGGGGGCTACACCTTC

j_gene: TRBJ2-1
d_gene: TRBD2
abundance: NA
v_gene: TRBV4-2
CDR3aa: CASSPGTRLAGGNEQFF
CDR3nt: TGTGCCAGCAGCCCCGGAACCCGACTAGCGGGGGGTAATGAGCAGTTCTTC

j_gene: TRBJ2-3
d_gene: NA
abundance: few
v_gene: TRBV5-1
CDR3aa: CASSLLQDSSTDTQYF
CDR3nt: TGCGCCAGCAGCTTACTACAGGACTCTAGCACAGATACGCAGTATTTT

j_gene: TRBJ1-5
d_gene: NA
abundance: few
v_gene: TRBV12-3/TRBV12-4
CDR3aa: CASSFHGWGNQPQHF
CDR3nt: TGTGCCAGCAGTTTTCACGGTTGGGGCAATCAGCCCCAGCATTTT

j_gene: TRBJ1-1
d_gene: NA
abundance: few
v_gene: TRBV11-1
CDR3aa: CASSSRPLLRAMNTEAFF
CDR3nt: TGTGCCAGCAGCTCTCGCCCACTGCTACGGGCCATGAACACTGAAGCTTTCTTT

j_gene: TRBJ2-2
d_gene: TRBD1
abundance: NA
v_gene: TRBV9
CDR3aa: CASSEASGTANTGELFF
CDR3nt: TGTGCCAGCAGCGAGGCCTCCGGGACAGCGAACACCGGGGAGCTGTTTTTT

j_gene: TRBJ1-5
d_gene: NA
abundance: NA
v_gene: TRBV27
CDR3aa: CASCPQGSNQPQHF
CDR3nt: TGTGCCAGCTGCCCTCAGGGATCCAATCAGCCCCAGCATTTT

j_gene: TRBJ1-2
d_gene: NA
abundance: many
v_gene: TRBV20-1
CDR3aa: CSADRGYGYTF
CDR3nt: TGCAGTGCTGACAGAGGCTATGGCTACACCTTC